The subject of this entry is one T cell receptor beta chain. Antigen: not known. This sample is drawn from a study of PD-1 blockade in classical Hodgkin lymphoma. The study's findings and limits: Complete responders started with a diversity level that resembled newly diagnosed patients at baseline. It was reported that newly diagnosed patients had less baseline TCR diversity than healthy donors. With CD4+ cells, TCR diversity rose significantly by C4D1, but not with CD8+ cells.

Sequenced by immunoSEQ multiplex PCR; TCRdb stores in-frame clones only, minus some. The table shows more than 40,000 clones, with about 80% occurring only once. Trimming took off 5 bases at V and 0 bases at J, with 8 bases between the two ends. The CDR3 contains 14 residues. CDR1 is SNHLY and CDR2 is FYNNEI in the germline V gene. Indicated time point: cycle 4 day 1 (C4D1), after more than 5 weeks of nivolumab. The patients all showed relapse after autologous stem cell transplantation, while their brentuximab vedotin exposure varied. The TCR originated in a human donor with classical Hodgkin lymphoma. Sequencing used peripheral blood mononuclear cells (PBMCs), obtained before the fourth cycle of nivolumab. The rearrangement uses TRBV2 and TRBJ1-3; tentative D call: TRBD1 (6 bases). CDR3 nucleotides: TGTGCCAGCAGTCTACAGGGCTCTGGAAACACCATATATTTT. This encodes CASSLQGSGNTIYF.